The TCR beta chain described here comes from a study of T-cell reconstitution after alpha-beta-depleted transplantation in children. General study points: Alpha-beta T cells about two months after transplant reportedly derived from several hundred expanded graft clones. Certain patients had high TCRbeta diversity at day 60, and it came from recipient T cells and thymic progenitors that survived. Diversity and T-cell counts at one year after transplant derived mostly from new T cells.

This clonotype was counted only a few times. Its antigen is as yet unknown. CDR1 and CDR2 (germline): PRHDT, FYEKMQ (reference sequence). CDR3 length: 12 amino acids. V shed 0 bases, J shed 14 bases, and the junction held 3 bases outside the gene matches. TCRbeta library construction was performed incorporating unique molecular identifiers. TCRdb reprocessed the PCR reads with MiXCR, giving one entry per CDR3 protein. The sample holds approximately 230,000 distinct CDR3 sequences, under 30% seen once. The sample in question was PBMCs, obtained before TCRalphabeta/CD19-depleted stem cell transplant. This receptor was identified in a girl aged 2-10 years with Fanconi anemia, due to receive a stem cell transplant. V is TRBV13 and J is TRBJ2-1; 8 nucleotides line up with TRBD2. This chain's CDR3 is CASSLGLGGEFF. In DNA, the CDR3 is TGTGCCAGCAGCTTAGGCCTCGGGGGGGAGTTCTTC.